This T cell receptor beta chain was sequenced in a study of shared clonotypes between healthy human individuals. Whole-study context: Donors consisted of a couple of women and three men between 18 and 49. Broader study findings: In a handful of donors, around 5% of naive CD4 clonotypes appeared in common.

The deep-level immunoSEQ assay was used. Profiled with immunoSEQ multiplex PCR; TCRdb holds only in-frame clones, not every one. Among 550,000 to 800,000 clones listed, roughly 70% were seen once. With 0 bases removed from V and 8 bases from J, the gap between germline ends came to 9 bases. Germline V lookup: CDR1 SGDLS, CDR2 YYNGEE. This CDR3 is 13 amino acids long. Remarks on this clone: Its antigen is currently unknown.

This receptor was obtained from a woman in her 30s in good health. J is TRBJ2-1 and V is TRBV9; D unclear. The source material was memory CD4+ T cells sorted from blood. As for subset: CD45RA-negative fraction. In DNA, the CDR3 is TGTGCCAGCAGCGTAGGTGTGTTCGATGAGCAGTTCTTC. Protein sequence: CASSVGVFDEQFF.